These 10 T cell receptor beta chains share one sample of origin, sequenced in a study of shared clonotypes between healthy human individuals. The repertoire was sequenced with immunoSEQ multiplex PCR; TCRdb's copy has only in-frame clones and lacks some. Of 2.5 million or so clones in the sample, approximately 94% were seen once. What was sequenced was naive CD4+ T cells sorted from blood. Subset: CD45RA+ positively selected. The receptors here all came from a man younger than 30 in good health.

The chain links TRBV9 to TRBJ2-7; possible D gene TRBD2, 6 bases. V was trimmed by 0 bases and J by 5 bases, leaving 12 bases between them. The CDR3 has 14 amino acids. Looked up from germline, CDR1 is SGDLS and CDR2 is YYNGEE. DNA of the CDR3: TGTGCCAGCAGCGTAGAAGGGCGGGGCCACGAGCAGTACTTC. Translation: CASSVEGRGHEQYF.

On this clone: The same CDR3 arises from other DNA sequences in this sample as well. This chain links TRBV2 with TRBJ2-3, with 9 bases that match TRBD1. The CDR3 has 14 residues. Germline CDR1 SNHLY, CDR2 FYNNEI. The V gene end was trimmed by 6 bases and the J gene end by 0 bases; junction bases not matched to a gene: 1. As DNA, the CDR3 is TGTGCCAGCAGCGGACAGGGGAGCACAGATACGCAGTATTTT. This encodes CASSGQGSTDTQYF. The full variable domain, rest sourced from reference TRBV2 and TRBJ2-3, is EPEVTQTPSHQVTQMGQEVILRCVPISNHLYFYWYRQILGQKVEFLVSFYNNEISEKSEIFDDQFSVERPDGSNFTLKIRSTKLEDSAMYFCASSGQGSTDTQYFGPGTRLTVL.

The J gene is TRBJ1-5, the V gene TRBV4-1; TRBD1 aligns across 8 bases. The length of the CDR3 is 18 residues. Germline V gives CDR1 MGHRA, CDR2 YSYEKL. J lost 3 bases, V lost 0 bases, and 10 bases had no gene match. CDR3 bases: TGCGCCAGCAGCCAAGATCGGACAGGGTTGAGCTTCAATCAGCCCCAGCATTTT. Its protein product is CASSQDRTGLSFNQPQHF.

The CDR3 loop is CAVPKSSGNTIYF. The DNA for the CDR3 is TGTGCCGTACCTAAGAGCTCTGGAAACACCATATATTTT. The rearrangement uses TRBV7-9 and TRBJ1-3; no firm D call. V was clipped by 11 bases and J by 0 bases, with 11 bases between them. CDR1 and CDR2 (germline): SEHNR, FQNEAQ (reference sequence). This CDR3 has 13 amino acids.

The chain is built from TRBV18 and TRBJ2-5; 7 nucleotides line up with TRBD2. The CDR3 sequence is 15 residues long. The germline V gene encodes CDR1 KGHSH and CDR2 LQKENI. V shed 0 bases, J shed 4 bases, and the junction held 5 bases outside the gene matches. CDR3 protein: CASSPPKAGLETQYF. The DNA for the CDR3 is TGTGCCAGCTCACCACCGAAAGCGGGACTAGAGACCCAGTACTTC.

V and J are TRBV13 and TRBJ1-2; D call uncertain. Trimming removed 7 bases at V and 5 bases at J, with 11 bases between. CDR1 and CDR2 (germline): PRHDT, FYEKMQ (reference sequence). The CDR3 is 12 amino acids. CDR3 nucleotide sequence: TGTGCCAGCACTCGCCGGCAGTATGGCTACACCTTC. Residues: CASTRRQYGYTF.

This clone is a singleton in its sample. The V and J genes are TRBV5-6 and TRBJ2-7; 10 nucleotides agree with TRBD1. The germline gives CDR1 SGHDT, CDR2 YYEEEE. CDR3 length: 17 residues. V lost 7 bases to trimming and J lost 7 bases; unmatched junction nucleotides: 20. CDR3 DNA sequence: TGTGCCAGCCAGCTCCTAGGCGCTGGGACAGGGGTTGGAGAGCAGTACTTC. The encoded protein is CASQLLGAGTGVGEQYF.

V gene TRBV11-2 combines with J gene TRBJ2-1, with 7 positions matching TRBD2. The germline gives CDR1 SGHAT, CDR2 FQNNGV. The length of the CDR3 is 15 residues. V shed 7 bases and J 1 base; nucleotides not matched to a gene: 7. The CDR3 DNA reads as TGTGCCAGCAAGAGGGGAGGGCCGTCCTACAATGAGCAGTTCTTC. Its translation: CASKRGGPSYNEQFF. The full variable domain, with the rest looked up from reference TRBV11-2 and TRBJ2-1, is EAGVAQSPRYKIIEKRQSVAFWCNPISGHATLYWYQQILGQGPKLLIQFQNNGVVDDSQLPKDRFSAERLKGVDSTLKIQPAKLEDSAVYLCASKRGGPSYNEQFFGPGTRLTVL.

The chain carries TRBV5-1 and TRBJ1-2; 10 bases map to TRBD1. Per the germline V gene, CDR1 is SGHRS and CDR2 is YFSETQ. CDR3 size: 15 residues. V was pared by 4 bases and J by 2 bases, with 5 bases of the junction left unmatched. As DNA, the CDR3 is TGCGCCAGCAGCCAGACAGGGGGCGCCAACTATGGCTACACCTTC. It codes for CASSQTGGANYGYTF.

The chain is built from TRBV19 and TRBJ2-6, with 9 bases fitting TRBD1. The CDR3 runs 16 residues. Looked up from germline, CDR1 is LNHDA and CDR2 is SQIVND (reference sequence). J lost 1 base, V lost 7 bases, and 5 bases had no gene match. CDR3 sequence (DNA): TGTGCCAGTAACCCCGGGACAGGGTCTGGGGCCAACGTCCTGACTTTC. It encodes CASNPGTGSGANVLTF. The variable domain in full, with the rest retrieved from reference TRBV19 and TRBJ2-6, is DGGITQSPKYLFRKEGQNVTLSCEQNLNHDAMYWYRQDPGQGLRLIYYSQIVNDFQKGDIAEGYSVSREKKESFPLTVTSAQKNPTAFYLCASNPGTGSGANVLTFGAGSRLTVL.